This note documents a single T cell receptor (beta chain) sequence. The antigen is unknown. The germline gene is not matched at one end of the junction; a read error may be the cause. Total RNA (approximately 500 ng) served as template for TCR beta cDNA synthesis primed by a constant-region primer. A slightly modified ARM-PCR protocol with three nested multiplex PCR rounds produced these TCR beta libraries. Both of the initial two PCR rounds ran for 10 cycles and employed TRBV1-TRBV30 forward primers alongside a C-beta reverse primer. TCRdb reanalysed the multiplex PCR reads using MiXCR and keeps one entry per CDR3 protein. The table records 300,000 to 350,000 distinct CDR3 sequences, around three fifths of them present only once. Blood RNA was derived from unsorted whole blood, and germline DNA was extracted too. Chronic HBV infection, which was untreated, was present in the patients. Prior to surgery, approximately 4 milliliters of peripheral blood were drawn.

This entry belongs to a study of tumor-infiltrating lymphocytes in primary liver carcinoma. About the research overall: Each of the samples returned roughly 3.65 to 7.5 million productive TCRbeta reads (a yield similar across tissue types). Study-level points and caveats: A significantly higher top-250-clone fraction was found in tumors than in blood (p = 0.039).

The CDR3 has 12 amino acids. The sequence came from a man aged 35 to 55 with primary liver carcinoma and hepatitis B virus infection. Sequenced input: peripheral blood. V gene TRBV12-3 or TRBV12-4 combines with J gene TRBJ2-2, with D possibly matching TRBD2 (5 bases). CDR3 loop: CASSRSIGELFF. CDR3 bases: TGTGCCAGCAGCCGGTCCATCGGGGAGCTATTTTTT.